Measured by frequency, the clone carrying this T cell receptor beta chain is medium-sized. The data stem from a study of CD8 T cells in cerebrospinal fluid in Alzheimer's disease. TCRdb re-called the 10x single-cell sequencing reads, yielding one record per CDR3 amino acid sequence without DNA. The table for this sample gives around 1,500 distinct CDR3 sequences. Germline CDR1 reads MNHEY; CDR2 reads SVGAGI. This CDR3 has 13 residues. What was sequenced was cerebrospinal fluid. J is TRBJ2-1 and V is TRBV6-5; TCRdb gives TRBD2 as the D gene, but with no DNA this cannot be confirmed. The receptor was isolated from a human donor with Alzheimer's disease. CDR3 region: CASSPQGQNEQFF.